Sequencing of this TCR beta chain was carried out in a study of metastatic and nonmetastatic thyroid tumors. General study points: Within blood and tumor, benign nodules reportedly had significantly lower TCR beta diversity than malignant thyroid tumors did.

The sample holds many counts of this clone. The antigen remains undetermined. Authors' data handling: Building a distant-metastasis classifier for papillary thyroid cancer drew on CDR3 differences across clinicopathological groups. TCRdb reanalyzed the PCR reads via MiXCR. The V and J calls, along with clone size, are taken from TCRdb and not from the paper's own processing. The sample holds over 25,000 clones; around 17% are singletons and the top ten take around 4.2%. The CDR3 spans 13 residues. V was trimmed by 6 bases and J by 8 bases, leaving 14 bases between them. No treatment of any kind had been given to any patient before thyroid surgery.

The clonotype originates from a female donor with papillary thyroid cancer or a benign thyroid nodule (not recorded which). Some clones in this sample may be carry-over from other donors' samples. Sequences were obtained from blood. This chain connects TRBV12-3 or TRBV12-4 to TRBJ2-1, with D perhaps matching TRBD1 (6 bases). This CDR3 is CASSPTGLDEQFF. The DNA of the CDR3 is TGTGCCAGCAGCCCGACAGGTCTCGATGAGCAGTTCTTC.